This TCR beta chain derives from a study of T cells after yellow fever vaccination. The V end lost 3 bases, the J end lost 0 bases, and 8 bases lay between the germline ends. This CDR3 contains 14 residues. A few counts support this clonotype. Antigen specificity is unknown. The study, taken as a whole, reports: Post-booster repertoires again held most primary-vaccination clones (roughly 95% CD4, just under 90% CD8). Among all clonotypes, a small share was observed in both CD4 and CD8 compartments.

Via MiXCR, TCRdb re-called the 5' RACE reads, giving one row per CDR3 protein. The sample includes approximately 550,000 distinct CDR3 sequences, approximately 21% of them seen just once. The receptor was isolated from a man younger than 45 who received the YFV17D yellow fever vaccine. V and J are TRBV12-3 or TRBV12-4 and TRBJ2-5; D is unresolved. The source was PBMCs, collected 15 days after the yellow fever booster vaccination. The DNA for the CDR3 is TGTGCCAGCAGTTTCACAGCGTACCAAGAGACCCAGTACTTC. Translated, it gives CASSFTAYQETQYF.